This T cell receptor beta chain came from a study of early T cells in non-severe SARS-CoV-2 infection. Study-wide results and limits: Lookups in VDJdb leaned toward anti-spike CD8 responses and missed private and CD4 specificities.

This clonotype occurred many times. Its target is not known. V gave up 0 bases and J gave up 3 bases, with 3 bases separating them. The length of the CDR3 is 13 residues. Germline values: CDR1 MNHNY, CDR2 SVGAGI (reference sequence). Separate cDNA molecules each had unique molecular identifiers attached to them. MiXCR was run by TCRdb on the 5' RACE reads, yielding one entry per CDR3 protein. The table has tens of thousands of distinct CDR3 sequences, around 7% seen once. The receptor's source is an adult who was a healthcare worker with PCR-confirmed SARS-CoV-2 infection or an uninfected control (not recorded which). Sequencing input: whole blood. V usage is TRBV6-6 and J usage is TRBJ1-3; unclear D gene. This CDR3 is CASSYSDGNTIYF. The CDR3 nucleotides read TGTGCCAGCAGTTACTCGGATGGAAACACCATATATTTT.